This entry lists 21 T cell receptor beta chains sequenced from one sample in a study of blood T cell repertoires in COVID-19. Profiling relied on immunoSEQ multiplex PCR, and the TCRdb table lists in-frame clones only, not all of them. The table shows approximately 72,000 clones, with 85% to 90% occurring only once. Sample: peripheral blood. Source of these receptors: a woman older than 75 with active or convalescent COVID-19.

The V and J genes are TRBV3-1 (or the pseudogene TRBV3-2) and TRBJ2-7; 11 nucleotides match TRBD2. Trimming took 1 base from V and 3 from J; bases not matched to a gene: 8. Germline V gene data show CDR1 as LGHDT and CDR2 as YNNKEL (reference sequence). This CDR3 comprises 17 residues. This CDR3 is CASSQGLAGGPIYEQYF. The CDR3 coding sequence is TGTGCCAGCAGCCAAGGGCTAGCGGGGGGCCCGATCTACGAGCAGTACTTC.

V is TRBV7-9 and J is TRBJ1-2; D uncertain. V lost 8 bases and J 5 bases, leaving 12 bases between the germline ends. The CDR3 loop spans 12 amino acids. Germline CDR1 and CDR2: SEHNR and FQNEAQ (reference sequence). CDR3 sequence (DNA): TGTGCCAGCGGGCGACAAGAGTATGGCTACACCTTC. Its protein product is CASGRQEYGYTF.

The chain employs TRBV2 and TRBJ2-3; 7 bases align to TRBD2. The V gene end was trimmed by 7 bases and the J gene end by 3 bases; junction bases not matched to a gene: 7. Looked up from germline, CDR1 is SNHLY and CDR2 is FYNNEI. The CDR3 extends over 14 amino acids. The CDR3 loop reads CASIRDYGTDTQYF. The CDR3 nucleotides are TGTGCCAGCATTCGGGACTACGGGACAGATACGCAGTATTTT.

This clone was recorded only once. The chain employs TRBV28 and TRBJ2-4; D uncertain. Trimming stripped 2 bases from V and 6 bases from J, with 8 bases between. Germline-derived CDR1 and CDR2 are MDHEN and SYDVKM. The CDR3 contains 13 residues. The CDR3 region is CASSLIFRNIQYF. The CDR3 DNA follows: TGTGCCAGCAGTTTAATTTTCAGAAACATTCAGTACTTC. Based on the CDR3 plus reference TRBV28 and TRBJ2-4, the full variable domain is DVKVTQSSRYLVKRTGEKVFLECVQDMDHENMFWYRQDPGLGLRLIYFSYDVKMKEKGDIPEGYSVSREKKERFSLILESASTNQTSMYLCASSLIFRNIQYFGAGTRLSVL.

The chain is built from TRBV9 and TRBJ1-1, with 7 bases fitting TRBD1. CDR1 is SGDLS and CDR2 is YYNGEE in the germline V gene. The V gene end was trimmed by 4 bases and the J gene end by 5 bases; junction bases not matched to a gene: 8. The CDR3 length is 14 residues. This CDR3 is CASSTTGWGTEAFF. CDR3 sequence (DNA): TGTGCCAGCAGCACGACAGGGTGGGGGACTGAAGCTTTCTTT.

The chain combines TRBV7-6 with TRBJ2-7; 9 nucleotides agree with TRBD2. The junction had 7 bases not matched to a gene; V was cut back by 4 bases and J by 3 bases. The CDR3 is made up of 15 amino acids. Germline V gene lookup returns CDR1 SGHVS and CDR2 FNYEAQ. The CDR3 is CASSSGTSSYYEQYF. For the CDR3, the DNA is TGTGCCAGCAGCTCTGGGACTAGCAGTTACTACGAGCAGTACTTC.

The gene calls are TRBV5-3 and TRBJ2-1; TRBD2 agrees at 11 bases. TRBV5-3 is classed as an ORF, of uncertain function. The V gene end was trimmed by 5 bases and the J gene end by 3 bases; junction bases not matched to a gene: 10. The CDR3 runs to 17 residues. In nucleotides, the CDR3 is TGTGCCAGAAGATCATTACTAGCGGGGGACCTCTACAATGAGCAGTTCTTC. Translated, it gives CARRSLLAGDLYNEQFF.

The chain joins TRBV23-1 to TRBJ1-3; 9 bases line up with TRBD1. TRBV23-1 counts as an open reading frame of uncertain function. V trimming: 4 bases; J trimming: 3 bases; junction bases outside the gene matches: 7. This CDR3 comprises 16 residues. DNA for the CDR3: TGCGCCAGCAGTCCCAGGGGACAGGGCTATGGAAACACCATATATTTT. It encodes CASSPRGQGYGNTIYF.

As DNA, the CDR3 is TGTGCCAGCAGTTACGGGACAGGGGAGTGGCGGCCCCAGCATTTT. This sequence encodes CASSYGTGEWRPQHF. This chain links TRBV6-6 with TRBJ1-5, with 10 bases matching TRBD1. CDR1 and CDR2 (germline): MNHNY, SVGAGI (reference sequence). Unmatched junction bases numbered 7, after V lost 2 bases and J lost 9 bases. There are 15 residues in the CDR3.

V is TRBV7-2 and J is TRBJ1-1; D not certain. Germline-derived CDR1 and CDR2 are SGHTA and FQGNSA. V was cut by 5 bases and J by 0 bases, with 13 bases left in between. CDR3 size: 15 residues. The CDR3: CASSPPGLMNTEAFF. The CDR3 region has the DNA TGTGCCAGCAGCCCCCCCGGACTGATGAACACTGAAGCTTTCTTT.

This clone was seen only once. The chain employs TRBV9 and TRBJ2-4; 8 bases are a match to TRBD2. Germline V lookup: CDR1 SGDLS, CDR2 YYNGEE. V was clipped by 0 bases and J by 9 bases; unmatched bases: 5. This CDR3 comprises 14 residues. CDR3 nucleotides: TGTGCCAGCAGCGTAGCGGGGGGGGCCTTCATTCAGTACTTC. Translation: CASSVAGGAFIQYF.

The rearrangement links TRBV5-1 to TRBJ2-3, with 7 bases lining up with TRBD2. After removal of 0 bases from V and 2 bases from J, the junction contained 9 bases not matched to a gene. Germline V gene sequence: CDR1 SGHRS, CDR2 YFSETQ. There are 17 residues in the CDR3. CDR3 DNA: TGCGCCAGCAGCTTGGTGTATGGCGGGGGAACCACAGATACGCAGTATTTT. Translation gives CASSLVYGGGTTDTQYF. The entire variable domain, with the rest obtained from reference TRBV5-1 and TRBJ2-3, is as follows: KAGVTQTPRYLIKTRGQQVTLSCSPISGHRSVSWYQQTPGQGLQFLFEYFSETQRNKGNFPGRFSGRQFSNSRSEMNVSTLELGDSALYLCASSLVYGGGTTDTQYFGPGTRLTVL.

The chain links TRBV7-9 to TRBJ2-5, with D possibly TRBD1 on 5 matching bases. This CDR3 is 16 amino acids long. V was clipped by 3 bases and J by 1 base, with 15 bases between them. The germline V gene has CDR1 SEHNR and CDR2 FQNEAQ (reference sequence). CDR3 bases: TGTGCCAGCAGCTTCACTGGCGCAGGGCTCCAAGAGACCCAGTACTTC. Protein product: CASSFTGAGLQETQYF.

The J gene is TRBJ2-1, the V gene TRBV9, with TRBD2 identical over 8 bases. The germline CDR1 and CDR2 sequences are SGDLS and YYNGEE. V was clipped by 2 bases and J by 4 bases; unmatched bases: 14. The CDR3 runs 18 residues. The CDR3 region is CASSVPFGLSGAYNEQFF. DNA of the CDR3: TGTGCCAGCAGCGTTCCTTTCGGTCTTAGCGGGGCATACAATGAGCAGTTCTTC.

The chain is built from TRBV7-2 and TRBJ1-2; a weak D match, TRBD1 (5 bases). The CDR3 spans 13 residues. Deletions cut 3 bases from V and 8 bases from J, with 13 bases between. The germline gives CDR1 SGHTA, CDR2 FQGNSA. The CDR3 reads CASSFDKGYGYTF. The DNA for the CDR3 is TGTGCCAGCAGCTTTGACAAGGGGTACGGCTACACCTTC. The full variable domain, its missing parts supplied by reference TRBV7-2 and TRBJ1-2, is GAGVSQSPSNKVTEKGKDVELRCDPISGHTALYWYRQSLGQGLEFLIYFQGNSAPDKSGLPSDRFSAERTGGSVSTLTIQRTQQEDSAVYLCASSFDKGYGYTFGSGTRLTVV.

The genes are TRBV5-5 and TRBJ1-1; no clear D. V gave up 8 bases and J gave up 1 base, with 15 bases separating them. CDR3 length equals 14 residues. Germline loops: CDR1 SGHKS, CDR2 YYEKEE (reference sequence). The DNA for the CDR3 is TGTGCCAGTTGTTCGGTCTTTCGGAACACTGAAGCTTTCTTT. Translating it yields CASCSVFRNTEAFF.

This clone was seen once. The CDR3 sequence: CASSGDNNYGYTF. The CDR3 region has the DNA TGTGCCAGCAGCGGGGACAATAACTATGGCTACACCTTC. The gene calls are TRBV12-3 or TRBV12-4 and TRBJ1-2, with a possible D match to TRBD1 (6 bases). This CDR3 has 13 amino acids. V lost 6 bases and J lost 1, with 9 bases in between.

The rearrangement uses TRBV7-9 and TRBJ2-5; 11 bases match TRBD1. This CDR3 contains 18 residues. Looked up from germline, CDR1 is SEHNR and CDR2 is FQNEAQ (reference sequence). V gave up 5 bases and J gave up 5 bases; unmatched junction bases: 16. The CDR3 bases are TGTGCCAGCAGCGGGCCACGGGTGGACAGGGGGCGCGTGGAGACCCAGTACTTC. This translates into CASSGPRVDRGRVETQYF.

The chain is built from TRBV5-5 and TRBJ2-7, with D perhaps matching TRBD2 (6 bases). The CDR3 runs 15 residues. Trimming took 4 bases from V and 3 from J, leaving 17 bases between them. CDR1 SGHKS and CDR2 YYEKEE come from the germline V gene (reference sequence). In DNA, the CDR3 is TGTGCCAGCAGCCGGACCGGCGGGGCGAGCTACGAGCAGTACTTC. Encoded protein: CASSRTGGASYEQYF.

For the CDR3, the DNA is TGTGCCAGCAGCCAGCAGGGGGGTCTAGGAGTTTCACCCCTCCACTTT. It specifies CASSQQGGLGVSPLHF. The rearrangement links TRBV7-2 to TRBJ1-6; 7 nucleotides match TRBD1. V shed 5 bases and J 9 bases; nucleotides not matched to a gene: 13. In germline, CDR1 is SGHTA, CDR2 FQGNSA. The CDR3 sequence is 16 residues long.

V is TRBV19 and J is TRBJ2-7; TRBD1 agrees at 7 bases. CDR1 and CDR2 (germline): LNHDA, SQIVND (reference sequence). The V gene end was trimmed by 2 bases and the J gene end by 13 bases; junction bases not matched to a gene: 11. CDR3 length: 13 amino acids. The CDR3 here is CASSIKTGSASYF. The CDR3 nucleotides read TGTGCCAGTAGTATAAAGACAGGGAGCGCTTCTTACTTC.